The source of this T cell receptor (beta chain) is a study of T cell changes during pregnancy in multiple sclerosis. The CDR3 sequence is 18 residues long. Germline loops: CDR1 MNHEY, CDR2 SMNVEV (reference sequence). Trimming removed 2 bases from V and 10 bases from J; junction bases left unmatched: 20. TCRdb's copy holds only in-frame clones and misses some; the assay was immunoSEQ multiplex PCR. The sample holds some 81,000 clones; roughly 91% are singletons and the top ten take 2% to 3%. Source: peripheral blood, taken after pregnancy. The chain recombines TRBV27 with TRBJ2-1; 7 bases agree with TRBD2. This TCR came from a female donor in good health, enrolled as a control in a pregnancy study. The CDR3 region is CASSLLPIPPRLAREQFF. In DNA form, the CDR3 reads TGTGCCAGCAGTTTACTCCCAATTCCACCGAGACTAGCCCGGGAGCAGTTCTTC.